This TCR beta chain emerged from a study of cytomegalovirus exposure and HLA in healthy donors. Use of 60 Vbeta and 13 Jbeta primers characterized the PCR. TCRdb's table, derived via immunoSEQ multiplex PCR, lists solely in-frame clones and lacks some. The clone table shows over 100,000 clones, with the ten largest holding over 1.5%. The CDR3 runs to 14 residues. In germline, CDR1 is MNHEY, CDR2 SVGAGI. V dropped 7 bases and J dropped 4 bases, with 17 bases sitting between them. The TCR sequence derives from a man younger than 35 in good health and CMV-seronegative. Sequencing was performed on PBMCs. The rearrangement uses TRBV6-5 and TRBJ2-7, with D maybe TRBD1 (5 bases). In DNA, the CDR3 is TGTGCCAGCACCCGAGCAGGGTTTACATACGAGCAGTACTTC. The encoded protein is CASTRAGFTYEQYF.